The 26 T cell receptor beta chains listed next were all sequenced from one sample in a study of blood T cell repertoires in COVID-19. Sequencing was performed with immunoSEQ multiplex PCR; in TCRdb, only in-frame clones are kept and a portion is missing. Seen here are around 300,000 clones, roughly 86% observed once, and the top ten hold under 3%. Sequencing was done on a sample of PBMCs or T cells enriched from blood (not recorded which). These receptors came from a woman under 30 who had recovered from COVID-19.

The rearrangement links TRBV27 to TRBJ2-7, with a weak D call TRBD1 (6 bases). This CDR3 has 16 residues. Germline assignment: CDR1 MNHEY and CDR2 SMNVEV (reference sequence). The V end lost 8 bases, the J end lost 3 bases, and 23 bases lay between the germline ends. CDR3 DNA sequence: TGTGCCAGCTCCGGGACACCCAACCGAGTCGTCTACGAGCAGTACTTC. This codes for CASSGTPNRVVYEQYF.

This chain links TRBV10-2 with TRBJ1-6; no clear D. CDR3 length equals 17 residues. V was shortened by 3 bases and J by 0 bases, with 12 bases between the two germline ends. From germline, CDR1 is WSHSY and CDR2 SAAADI. In nucleotides, the CDR3 is TGCGCCAGCAGTGATACAGACGTAAGCTCCTATAATTCACCCCTCCACTTT. Translated: CASSDTDVSSYNSPLHF.

The chain couples TRBV19 to TRBJ1-1; no clear D gene. Germline V lookup: CDR1 LNHDA, CDR2 SQIVND (reference sequence). This CDR3 is built from 16 residues. The V end was cut by 1 base, the J end by 0 bases, with 12 bases between. The CDR3 coding sequence is TGTGCCAGTAGTATAGTTTTTACGGGGTTGAACACTGAAGCTTTCTTT. Protein sequence: CASSIVFTGLNTEAFF. The full variable domain, its missing parts supplied by reference TRBV19 and TRBJ1-1, is DGGITQSPKYLFRKEGQNVTLSCEQNLNHDAMYWYRQDPGQGLRLIYYSQIVNDFQKGDIAEGYSVSREKKESFPLTVTSAQKNPTAFYLCASSIVFTGLNTEAFFGQGTRLTVV.

The chain employs TRBV28 and TRBJ1-5; D gene ambiguous. With 4 bases removed from V and 2 bases from J, the gap between germline ends came to 12 bases. This CDR3 has 15 amino acids. Germline values: CDR1 MDHEN, CDR2 SYDVKM. The CDR3 sequence: CASSSNSLGNQPQHF. The CDR3 region has the DNA TGTGCCAGCAGTTCCAACAGTTTGGGCAATCAGCCCCAGCATTTT.

This chain joins TRBV29-1 and TRBJ1-2; no clear D gene. Per the germline V gene, CDR1 is SQVTM and CDR2 is ANQGSEA. The CDR3 contains 11 residues. Trimming shortened V by 4 bases and J by 4 bases, and 7 bases separated the two germline ends. CDR3: CSVAQIYGYTF. CDR3 DNA sequence: TGCAGCGTTGCACAGATCTATGGCTACACCTTC.

J is TRBJ1-3 and V is TRBV18; 8 bases align to TRBD1. Trimming took 8 bases from V and 0 from J; bases not matched to a gene: 9. This CDR3 is 16 amino acids long. CDR1 is KGHSH, CDR2 LQKENI, per germline. The chain's CDR3 is CASQWTGNYSGNTIYF. DNA of the CDR3: TGTGCCAGCCAATGGACAGGGAACTACTCTGGAAACACCATATATTTT.

Only a few counts were recorded for this clone. This rearrangement joins TRBV2 to TRBJ2-1; possibly TRBD2 for D (5 bases). V lost 1 base, J lost 5 bases, and 9 bases lay in between. CDR1 is SNHLY, CDR2 FYNNEI, per germline. This CDR3 spans 14 amino acids. The DNA for the CDR3 is TGTGCCAGCAGTGAAGGCGGGTTTGACAATGAGCAGTTCTTC. Protein sequence: CASSEGGFDNEQFF.

The rearrangement joins TRBV9 to TRBJ2-3, with a possible D match to TRBD2 (6 bases). Germline lookup yields CDR1 SGDLS and CDR2 YYNGEE. V lost 0 bases to trimming and J lost 3 bases, with 14 bases between them. The CDR3 contains 16 residues. CDR3 sequence (DNA): TGTGCCAGCAGCGTAGCTCGAGGCGGGGAAACAGATACGCAGTATTTT. Amino acids: CASSVARGGETDTQYF.

The chain recombines TRBV5-6 with TRBJ2-7, with 8 bases identical to TRBD2. CDR1 SGHDT and CDR2 YYEEEE come from the germline V gene. V was clipped by 4 bases and J by 4 bases; unmatched bases: 13. The CDR3 covers 16 residues. The CDR3 region has the DNA TGTGCCAGCAGCCCGGGAGGGGGTAGGGTCTTTTACGAGCAGTACTTC. Its translation is CASSPGGGRVFYEQYF.

This clone was observed a few times. This chain uses TRBV5-1 with TRBJ1-1; maybe TRBD1 (5 bases). From germline, CDR1 is SGHRS and CDR2 YFSETQ. The CDR3 is 15 residues long. Trimming removed 0 bases at V and 5 bases at J, with 14 bases between. The CDR3 bases are TGCGCCAGCAGCTTGGGAGGCAGGGAGGAAACTGAAGCTTTCTTT. Protein: CASSLGGREETEAFF.

This chain connects TRBV2 to TRBJ2-5; D possibly corresponds to TRBD1 (5 bases). The V gene's germline CDR1 is SNHLY and CDR2 FYNNEI. This CDR3 spans 14 amino acids. The V and J ends lost 6 bases and 0 bases respectively, with 11 bases between them. The CDR3 spells CASRDNSYQETQYF. CDR3 in DNA: TGTGCCAGCAGGGACAATTCGTACCAAGAGACCCAGTACTTC. Full variable domain (outside the CDR3, taken from reference TRBV2 and TRBJ2-5): EPEVTQTPSHQVTQMGQEVILRCVPISNHLYFYWYRQILGQKVEFLVSFYNNEISEKSEIFDDQFSVERPDGSNFTLKIRSTKLEDSAMYFCASRDNSYQETQYFGPGTRLLVL.

The chain is built from TRBV30 and TRBJ1-5, with 9 bases aligning to TRBD1. With V trimmed by 1 base and J by 2 bases, 6 bases remained unmatched. The CDR3 has 16 amino acids. The germline CDR1 and CDR2 sequences are GTSNPN and SVGIG (reference sequence). DNA of the CDR3: TGTGCCTGGAGTGGAAGGAGGACAGGGGGCAATCAGCCCCAGCATTTT. Translating it yields CAWSGRRTGGNQPQHF.

The V gene is TRBV6-4, the J gene TRBJ2-4; 11 positions match TRBD1. The CDR3 loop spans 14 amino acids. Per germline, CDR1 MRHNA and CDR2 SNTAGT. V lost 3 bases to trimming and J lost 8 bases; unmatched junction nucleotides: 3. The CDR3 region is CASSEGTGGYIQYF. For the CDR3, the DNA is TGTGCCAGCAGTGAAGGGACAGGGGGGTACATTCAGTACTTC.

The chain links TRBV5-1 to TRBJ1-1, with a tentative D call TRBD1 (5 bases). Germline V CDR1 and CDR2: SGHRS, YFSETQ. The CDR3 is 15 residues long. Deletions cut 4 bases from V and 0 bases from J, with 13 bases between. The CDR3 DNA follows: TGCGCCAGCAGCCTAGGCGGGGCCTTGAACACTGAAGCTTTCTTT. Its protein is CASSLGGALNTEAFF.

The rearrangement links TRBV6-2 or TRBV6-3 to TRBJ2-2, with D possibly matching TRBD1 (5 bases). V lost 2 bases to trimming and J lost 3 bases, with 13 bases between them. CDR1 is MNHEY, CDR2 SVGEGT, per germline. The CDR3 length is 16 residues. CDR3 DNA sequence: TGTGCCAGCAGTTACGTGGCAGGGATATACACCGGGGAGCTGTTTTTT. This codes for CASSYVAGIYTGELFF.

The chain has TRBV9 and TRBJ1-3; D call uncertain. Germline V gene sequence: CDR1 SGDLS, CDR2 YYNGEE. The CDR3 contains 14 residues. Trimming removed 0 bases from V and 0 bases from J, with 4 bases in between. CDR3 DNA sequence: TGTGCCAGCAGCGTAGACAGCTCTGGAAACACCATATATTTT. Its protein is CASSVDSSGNTIYF.

The chain has TRBV7-6 and TRBJ2-1; TRBD1 agrees at 7 bases. Germline CDR1 is SGHVS and CDR2 is FNYEAQ. CDR3 length: 14 amino acids. The V segment lost 1 base and the J segment 10 bases; nucleotides outside the gene matches: 7. CDR3 in DNA: TGTGCCAGCAGCTTAGATTCAGGGGGAAGGGAGCAGTTCTTC. As protein: CASSLDSGGREQFF.

For this clone: The same CDR3 is also encoded by other DNA sequences in this sample. The genes are TRBV5-4 and TRBJ2-7; D gene unclear. V was clipped by 0 bases and J by 1 base, with 5 bases between them. The CDR3 consists of 13 residues. Germline lookup yields CDR1 SGHNT and CDR2 YYREEE (reference sequence). CDR3 DNA: TGTGCCAGCAGCTTGGACATTTCCTACGAGCAGTACTTC. Translated: CASSLDISYEQYF.

This clone occurred once. For the CDR3, the DNA is TGCGCCAGCAGCTTGGTTCCGGGGGAGGCCTATGGCTACACCTTC. Its protein product is CASSLVPGEAYGYTF. The chain combines TRBV5-1 with TRBJ1-2; D may be TRBD1 (5 bases). The CDR3 contains 15 residues. The ends were cut back, 0 bases at V and 4 bases at J, with 13 bases in the middle. Germline V CDR1 and CDR2: SGHRS, YFSETQ.

This clone appeared many times. This chain uses TRBV27 with TRBJ2-7; 13 nucleotides agree with TRBD2. The CDR3 has 17 residues. Germline V gives CDR1 MNHEY, CDR2 SMNVEV (reference sequence). Losses at the gene ends were 5 bases for V and 2 bases for J; bases not matched to a gene: 9. CDR3 region: CASSPLWTSGRPYEQYF. The CDR3 DNA sequence: TGTGCCAGCAGTCCACTCTGGACTAGCGGGAGACCCTACGAGCAGTACTTC.

This clone was seen more than once but under ten times. The V gene is TRBV6-5, the J gene TRBJ2-1; 12 bases agree with TRBD2. CDR3 length: 15 residues. The junction had 6 bases not matched to a gene; V was cut back by 5 bases and J by 7 bases. Germline V gives CDR1 MNHEY, CDR2 SVGAGI. The CDR3 bases are TGTGCCAGCAGTCTGACTAGCGGGAGTCGTAATGAGCAGTTCTTC. This encodes CASSLTSGSRNEQFF.

The chain links TRBV29-1 to TRBJ2-7; 11 nucleotides agree with TRBD1. Trimming cost V 7 bases and J 3 bases; bases outside gene matches: 5. Germline CDR1 and CDR2: SQVTM and ANQGSEA. This CDR3 contains 13 residues. The CDR3 nucleotides are TGCAGCGCCCGGACAGGGGGCTTCTACGAGCAGTACTTC. Translating it yields CSARTGGFYEQYF.

This clone was picked up a small number of times. This chain uses TRBV4-3 with TRBJ2-7; 9 bases agree with TRBD1. The germline CDR1 and CDR2 sequences are LGHNA and YSLEER. The trim removed 2 bases at V and 3 bases at J, leaving 2 bases unmatched. The CDR3 covers 14 residues. This CDR3 reads CASSQRTGVYEQYF. The CDR3 DNA follows: TGCGCCAGCAGCCAAAGGACAGGGGTCTACGAGCAGTACTTC.

The chain recombines TRBV27 with TRBJ2-7, with 8 bases lining up with TRBD1. The CDR3 extends over 16 amino acids. The V gene end was trimmed by 2 bases and the J gene end by 2 bases; junction bases not matched to a gene: 8. Germline V gene data show CDR1 as MNHEY and CDR2 as SMNVEV (reference sequence). The DNA for the CDR3 is TGTGCCAGCAGTTTACCGGCCGGACAGGGTCCCTACGAGCAGTACTTC. Translated, it gives CASSLPAGQGPYEQYF.

The chain uses TRBV28 and TRBJ2-5, with D perhaps matching TRBD2 (6 bases). This CDR3 is built from 16 residues. Germline-derived CDR1 and CDR2 are MDHEN and SYDVKM. The V and J ends lost 5 bases and 2 bases respectively, with 18 bases between them. CDR3 residues: CASSLGLRFFQETQYF. The CDR3, as DNA: TGTGCCAGCAGTCTGGGACTCCGATTCTTTCAAGAGACCCAGTACTTC.

This chain uses TRBV3-1 (or the pseudogene TRBV3-2) with TRBJ2-5, with 8 nucleotides matching TRBD2. The length of the CDR3 is 16 residues. Germline assignment: CDR1 LGHDT and CDR2 YNNKEL (reference sequence). V dropped 8 bases and J dropped 5; count of bases not matched to a gene: 16. For the CDR3, the DNA is TGTGCCAGCGGCGGGGGGCATACCGCTACCGCCGAGACCCAGTACTTC. Translation gives CASGGGHTATAETQYF.